This entry lists 9 T cell receptor beta chains sequenced from one sample in a study of radiation and T cells in renal cell carcinoma. As to time point: blood 4 weeks post-SBRT, at nephrectomy. The treatment is: 15 Gy SBRT to primary tumor, nephrectomy 4 weeks later. The data were produced by immunoSEQ multiplex PCR, yet TCRdb's version contains in-frame clones alone and is incomplete. The table has about 77,000 clones, around 78% seen once. This sample comprised blood, obtained from a patient whose treatment included radiotherapy and nephrectomy. The receptors were gathered from a woman aged 60-75 years with renal cell carcinoma.

Here the CDR3 reads CASSQDWTSGRVTDTQYF. In nucleotides, the CDR3 is TGTGCCAGCAGCCAAGATTGGACTAGCGGGAGGGTCACAGATACGCAGTATTTT. The V gene is TRBV4-2, the J gene TRBJ2-3, with 15 nucleotides matching TRBD2. The CDR3 sequence is 18 residues long. Germline lookup yields CDR1 LGHNA and CDR2 YNFKEQ. V shed 0 bases, J shed 2 bases, and the junction held 3 bases outside the gene matches.

The rearrangement links TRBV9 to TRBJ2-1; 14 nucleotides match TRBD2. Germline loops: CDR1 SGDLS, CDR2 YYNGEE. Trimming took 0 bases from V and 10 from J; bases not matched to a gene: 9. The CDR3 is made up of 17 amino acids. CDR3: CASSVGPGLAGAPEQFF. In DNA form, the CDR3 reads TGTGCCAGCAGCGTAGGGCCGGGACTAGCGGGAGCACCGGAGCAGTTCTTC.

This clone has more than one count but fewer than ten. The genes are TRBV6-5 and TRBJ1-1, with D uncertain. This CDR3 has 12 amino acids. CDR1 is MNHEY and CDR2 is SVGAGI in the germline V gene. V was shortened by 4 bases and J by 5 bases, with 8 bases between the two germline ends. The CDR3 nucleotides are TGTGCCAGCAGTTCTCCAGGAACTGAAGCTTTCTTT. Translated, it gives CASSSPGTEAFF.

The sample holds one count of this clone. V gene TRBV21-1 combines with J gene TRBJ1-5; TRBD1 is the table's D call, not checked against the DNA. TRBV21-1 is flagged as a pseudogene. The CDR3 is made up of 15 amino acids. The CDR3 bases are TGTGCCAGCAGCAAAGACGACAGGGCTAATCAGCCCCAGCATTTT. This translates into CASSKDDRANQPQHF.

This chain joins TRBV18 and TRBJ1-6; 7 bases fit TRBD1. V shed 2 bases and J 5 bases; nucleotides not matched to a gene: 0. This CDR3 has 14 residues. Germline V gives CDR1 KGHSH, CDR2 LQKENI. For the CDR3, the DNA is TGTGCCAGCTCACCAGGACAGGATAATTCACCCCTCCACTTT. This encodes CASSPGQDNSPLHF.

J is TRBJ2-7 and V is TRBV6-5, with D unresolved. The CDR3 sequence is 12 residues long. V gave up 4 bases and J gave up 2 bases, with 6 bases separating them. CDR1 is MNHEY, CDR2 SVGAGI, per germline. CDR3 region: CASSSLTYEQYF. CDR3 coding DNA: TGTGCCAGCAGTTCACTGACCTACGAGCAGTACTTC.

The chain joins TRBV11-2 to TRBJ2-7, with D perhaps given as TRBD1 or TRBD2 (6 bases each). Germline CDR1 reads SGHAT; CDR2 reads FQNNGV. CDR3 size: 15 residues. Trimming shortened V by 0 bases and J by 7 bases, and 16 bases separated the two germline ends. The CDR3 DNA is TGTGCCAGCAGCTTAGATCCGGGGGCCCCCAAAGAGCAGTACTTC. The encoded protein is CASSLDPGAPKEQYF.

This chain links TRBV6-6 with TRBJ2-1, with a tentative D call TRBD1 (6 bases). The CDR3 has 15 amino acids. The ends were cut back, 6 bases at V and 0 bases at J, with 12 bases in the middle. CDR1 and CDR2 (germline): MNHNY, SVGAGI (reference sequence). CDR3 protein: CASSPGQSSYNEQFF. The CDR3, as DNA: TGTGCCAGCAGCCCGGGACAAAGCTCCTACAATGAGCAGTTCTTC.

The J gene is TRBJ1-1, the V gene TRBV9, with D uncertain. The V gene lost 0 bases and the J gene lost 5 bases, with 11 bases spanning the gap. The CDR3 covers 14 residues. Per germline, CDR1 SGDLS and CDR2 YYNGEE. CDR3 coding DNA: TGTGCCAGCAGCGTAGGAGGGTTGAGGACTGAAGCTTTCTTT. It specifies CASSVGGLRTEAFF.